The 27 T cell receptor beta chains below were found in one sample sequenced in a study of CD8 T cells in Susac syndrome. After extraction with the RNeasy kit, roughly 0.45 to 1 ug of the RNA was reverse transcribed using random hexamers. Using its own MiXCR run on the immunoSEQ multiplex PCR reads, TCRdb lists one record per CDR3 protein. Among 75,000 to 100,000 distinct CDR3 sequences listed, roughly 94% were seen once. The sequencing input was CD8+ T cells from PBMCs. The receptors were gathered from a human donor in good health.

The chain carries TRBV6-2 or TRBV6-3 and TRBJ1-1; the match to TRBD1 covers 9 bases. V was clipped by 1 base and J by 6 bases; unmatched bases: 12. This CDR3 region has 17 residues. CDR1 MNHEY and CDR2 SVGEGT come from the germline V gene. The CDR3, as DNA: TGTGCCAGCAGTTACTTCCGAACTGGACAGGGGTTCCCTGAAGCTTTCTTT. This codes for CASSYFRTGQGFPEAFF.

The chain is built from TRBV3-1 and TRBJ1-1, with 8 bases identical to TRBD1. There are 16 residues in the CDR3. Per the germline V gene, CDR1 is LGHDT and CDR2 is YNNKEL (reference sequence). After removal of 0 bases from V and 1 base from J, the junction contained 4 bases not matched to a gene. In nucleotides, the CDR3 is TGTGCCAGCAGCCAAGATCAAGGGACAGGGAACACTGAAGCTTTCTTT. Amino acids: CASSQDQGTGNTEAFF.

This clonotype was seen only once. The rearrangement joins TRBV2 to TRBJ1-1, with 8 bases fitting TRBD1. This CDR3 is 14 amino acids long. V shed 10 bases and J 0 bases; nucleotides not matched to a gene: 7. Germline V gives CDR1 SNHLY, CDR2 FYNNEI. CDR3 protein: CAKRQGIMNTEAFF. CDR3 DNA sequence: TGTGCCAAAAGACAGGGGATTATGAACACTGAAGCTTTCTTT.

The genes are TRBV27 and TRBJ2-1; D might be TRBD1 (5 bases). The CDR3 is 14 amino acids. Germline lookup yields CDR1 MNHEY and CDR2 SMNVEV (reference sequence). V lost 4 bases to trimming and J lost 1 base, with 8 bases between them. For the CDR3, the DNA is TGTGCCAGCAGTTGGGGCCCTTCCTACAATGAGCAGTTCTTC. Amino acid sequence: CASSWGPSYNEQFF.

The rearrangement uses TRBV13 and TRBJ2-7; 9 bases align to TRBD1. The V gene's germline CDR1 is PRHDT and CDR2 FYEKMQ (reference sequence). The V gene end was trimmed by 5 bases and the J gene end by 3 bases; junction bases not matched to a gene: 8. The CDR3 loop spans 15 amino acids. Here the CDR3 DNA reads TGTGCCAGCAGCCCCTCGGGACAGGGTTTCTACGAGCAGTACGTC. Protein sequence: CASSPSGQGFYEQYV.

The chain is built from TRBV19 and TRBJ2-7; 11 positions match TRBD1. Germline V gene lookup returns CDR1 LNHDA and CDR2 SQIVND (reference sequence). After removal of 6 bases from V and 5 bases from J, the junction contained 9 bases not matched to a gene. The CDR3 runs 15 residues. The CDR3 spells CASSRDRGSRDEQYF. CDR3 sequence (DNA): TGTGCCAGTAGCCGGGACAGGGGGTCCCGGGACGAGCAGTACTTC.

The CDR3 DNA sequence: TGCGCCAGCAGCCCCCCGGGCCTCTATGGCTACACCTTC. This gives the protein CASSPPGLYGYTF. The chain couples TRBV4-1 to TRBJ1-2; D call uncertain. The V end lost 4 bases, the J end lost 4 bases, and 10 bases lay between the germline ends. The length of the CDR3 is 13 residues. Germline V lookup: CDR1 MGHRA, CDR2 YSYEKL.

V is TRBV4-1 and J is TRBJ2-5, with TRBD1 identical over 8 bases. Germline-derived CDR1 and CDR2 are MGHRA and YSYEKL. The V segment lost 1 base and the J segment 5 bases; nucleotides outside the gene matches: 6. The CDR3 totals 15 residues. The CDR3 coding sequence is TGCGCCAGCAGCCAAGTGCAGGGGGCCCGCGAGACCCAGTACTTC. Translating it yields CASSQVQGARETQYF.

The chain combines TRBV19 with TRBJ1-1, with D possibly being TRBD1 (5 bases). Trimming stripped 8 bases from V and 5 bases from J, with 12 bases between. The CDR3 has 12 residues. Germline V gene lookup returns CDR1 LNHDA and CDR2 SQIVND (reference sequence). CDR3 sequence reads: CASSGPQTEAFF. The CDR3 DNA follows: TGTGCCAGTTCGGGACCCCAAACTGAAGCTTTCTTT.

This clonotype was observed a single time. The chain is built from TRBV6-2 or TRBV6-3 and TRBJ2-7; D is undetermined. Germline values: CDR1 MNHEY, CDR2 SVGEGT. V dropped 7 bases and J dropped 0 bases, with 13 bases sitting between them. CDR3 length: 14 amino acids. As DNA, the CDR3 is TGTGCCAGCACCAAACAACCCTACTCCTACGAGCAGTACTTC. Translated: CASTKQPYSYEQYF.

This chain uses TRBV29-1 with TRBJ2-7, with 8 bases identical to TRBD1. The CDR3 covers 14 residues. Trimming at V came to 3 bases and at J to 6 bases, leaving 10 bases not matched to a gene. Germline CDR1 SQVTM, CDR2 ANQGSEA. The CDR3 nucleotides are TGCAGCGTTGAGGTTACAGGGGGTGAGGTCGAGCAGTACTTC. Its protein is CSVEVTGGEVEQYF.

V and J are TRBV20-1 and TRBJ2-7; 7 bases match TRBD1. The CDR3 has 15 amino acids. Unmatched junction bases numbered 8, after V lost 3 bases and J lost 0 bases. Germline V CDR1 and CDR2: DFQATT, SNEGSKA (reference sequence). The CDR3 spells CSARATGFSSYEQYV. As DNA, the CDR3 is TGCAGTGCTAGGGCGACAGGGTTTAGCTCCTACGAGCAGTACGTC.

The CDR3 loop is CASSLETRRYGYTF. CDR3 in DNA: TGTGCCAGCAGCTTAGAGACCAGGCGCTATGGCTACACCTTC. The rearrangement uses TRBV7-9 and TRBJ1-2, with D unresolved. V was trimmed by 1 base and J by 4 bases, leaving 10 bases between them. Germline V gene sequence: CDR1 SEHNR, CDR2 FQNEAQ (reference sequence). CDR3 length: 14 amino acids.

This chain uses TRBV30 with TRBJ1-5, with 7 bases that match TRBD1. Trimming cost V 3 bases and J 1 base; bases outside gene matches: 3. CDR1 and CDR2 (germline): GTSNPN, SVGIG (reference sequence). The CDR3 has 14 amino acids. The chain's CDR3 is CAWRAGGSNQPQHF. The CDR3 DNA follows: TGTGCCTGGAGGGCAGGGGGAAGCAATCAGCCCCAGCATTTT.

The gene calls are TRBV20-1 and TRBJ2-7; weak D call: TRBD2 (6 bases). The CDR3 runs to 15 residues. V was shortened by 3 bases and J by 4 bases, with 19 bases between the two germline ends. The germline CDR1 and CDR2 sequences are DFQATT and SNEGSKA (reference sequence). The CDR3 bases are TGCAGTGCTAGGTTGCTCGGGGGTATGTGGTACGAGCAGTACGTC. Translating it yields CSARLLGGMWYEQYV.

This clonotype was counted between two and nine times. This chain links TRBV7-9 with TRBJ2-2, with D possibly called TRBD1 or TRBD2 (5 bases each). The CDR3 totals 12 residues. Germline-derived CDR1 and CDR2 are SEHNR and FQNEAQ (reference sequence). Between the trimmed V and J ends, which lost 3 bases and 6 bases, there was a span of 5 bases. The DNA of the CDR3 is TGTGCCAGCAGCTTGGGGGCCGGGGAGCTGTTTTTT. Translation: CASSLGAGELFF.

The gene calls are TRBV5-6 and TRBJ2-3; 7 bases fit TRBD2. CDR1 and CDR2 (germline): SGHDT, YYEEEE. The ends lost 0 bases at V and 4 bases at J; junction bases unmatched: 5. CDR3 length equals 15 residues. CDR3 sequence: CASSLVPGGADTQYF. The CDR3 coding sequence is TGTGCCAGCAGCTTGGTCCCGGGAGGCGCAGATACGCAGTATTTT.

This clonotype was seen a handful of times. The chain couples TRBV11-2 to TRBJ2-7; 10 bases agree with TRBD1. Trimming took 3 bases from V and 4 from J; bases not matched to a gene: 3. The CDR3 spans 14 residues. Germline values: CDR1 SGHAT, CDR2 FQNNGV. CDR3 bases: TGTGCCAGCAGCTTTGGGACAGGGGTGTACGAGCAGTACGTC. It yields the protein CASSFGTGVYEQYV.

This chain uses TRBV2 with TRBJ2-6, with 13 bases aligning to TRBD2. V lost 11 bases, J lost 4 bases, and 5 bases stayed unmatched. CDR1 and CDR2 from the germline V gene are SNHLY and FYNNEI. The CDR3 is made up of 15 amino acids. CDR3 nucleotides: TGTGCCGAACTAGCGGGAGGGCCCGGGGCCAACGTCCTGACTTTC. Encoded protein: CAELAGGPGANVLTF.

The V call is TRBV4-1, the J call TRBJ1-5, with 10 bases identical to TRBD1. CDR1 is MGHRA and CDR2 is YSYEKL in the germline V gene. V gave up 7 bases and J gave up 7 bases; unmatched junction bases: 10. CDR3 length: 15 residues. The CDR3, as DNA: TGCGCCAGCACTCCGGGACAGGGGTCTGGGCAGCCCCAGCATTTT. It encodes CASTPGQGSGQPQHF.

The CDR3 sequence: CASSLDGQRANYGYTF. The DNA of the CDR3 is TGTGCCAGCAGTTTGGACGGACAGCGAGCTAACTATGGCTACACCTTC. The V gene is TRBV27, the J gene TRBJ1-2, with TRBD1 as a possible D gene (6 bases). CDR3 length: 16 residues. Germline CDR1 is MNHEY and CDR2 is SMNVEV (reference sequence). The V and J ends lost 3 bases and 0 bases respectively, with 14 bases between them.

CDR3 coding DNA: TGTGCCAGCAGCATAAACACCGACAGGGGATCCACTGAAGCTTTCTTT. Protein product: CASSINTDRGSTEAFF. The chain uses TRBV9 and TRBJ1-1, with 8 bases aligning to TRBD1. Germline CDR1 SGDLS, CDR2 YYNGEE. V gave up 4 bases and J gave up 4 bases; unmatched junction bases: 12. The CDR3 extends over 16 amino acids. Filled out from reference TRBV9 and TRBJ1-1, the complete variable domain reads DSGVTQTPKHLITATGQRVTLRCSPRSGDLSVYWYQQSLDQGLQFLIQYYNGEERAKGNILERFSAQQFPDLHSELNLSSLELGDSALYFCASSINTDRGSTEAFFGQGTRLTVV.

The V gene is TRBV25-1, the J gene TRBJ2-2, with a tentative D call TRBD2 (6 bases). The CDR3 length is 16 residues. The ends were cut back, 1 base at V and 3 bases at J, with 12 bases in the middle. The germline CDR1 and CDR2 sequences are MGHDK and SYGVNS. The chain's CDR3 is CASSEFRAGHTGELFF. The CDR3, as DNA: TGTGCCAGCAGTGAATTTAGGGCGGGGCACACCGGGGAGCTGTTTTTT.

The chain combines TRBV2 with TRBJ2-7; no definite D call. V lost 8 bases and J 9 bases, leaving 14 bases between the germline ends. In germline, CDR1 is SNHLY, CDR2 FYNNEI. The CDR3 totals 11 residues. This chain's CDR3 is CASLTLRRQYV. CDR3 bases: TGTGCCAGCCTAACCCTGAGAAGGCAGTACGTC.

The CDR3 sequence: CASSKGLSQETQYF. The CDR3 DNA reads as TGTGCCAGCAGCAAAGGGCTCTCCCAAGAGACCCAGTACTTC. This chain joins TRBV21-1 and TRBJ2-5. TRBV21-1 is a pseudogene segment. The CDR3 consists of 14 residues.

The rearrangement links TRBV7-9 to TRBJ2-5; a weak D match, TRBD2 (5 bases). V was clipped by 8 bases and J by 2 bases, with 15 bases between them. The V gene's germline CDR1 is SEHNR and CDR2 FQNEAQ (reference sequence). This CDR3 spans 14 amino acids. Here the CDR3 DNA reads TGTGCCAGCCCCCCCCTAGCCAGGCAAGAGACCCAGTACTTC. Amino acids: CASPPLARQETQYF.

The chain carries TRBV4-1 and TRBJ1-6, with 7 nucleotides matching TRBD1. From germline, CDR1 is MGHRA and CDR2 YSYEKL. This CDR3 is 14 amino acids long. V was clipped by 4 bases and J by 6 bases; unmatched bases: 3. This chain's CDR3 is CASSLQGSNSPLHF. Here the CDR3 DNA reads TGCGCCAGCAGCCTACAGGGGTCTAATTCACCCCTCCACTTT.